Shown below are 30 T cell receptor beta chains from a single sample sequenced in a study of shared clonotypes between healthy human individuals. Only CD45RO-negative cells positively selected for CCR7 counted as naive CD8 cells, so terminally differentiated effector memory CD45RA+ cells were excluded. Assay used: immunoSEQ multiplex PCR; TCRdb lists only in-frame clones, some missing. The sample lists 1.5 million to 2.5 million clones, approximately 94% occurring once. Sequencing input: naive CD8+ T cells sorted from blood. These receptors originate from a man between 18 and 29 years old in good health.

The chain is built from TRBV6-5 and TRBJ2-3; weak D call: TRBD2 (5 bases). Germline V CDR1 and CDR2: MNHEY, SVGAGI. V was clipped by 8 bases and J by 4 bases, with 10 bases between them. The CDR3 spans 12 residues. Written as DNA, the CDR3 is TGTGCCAGCGGTGAAGCGGCAGATACGCAGTATTTT. This sequence encodes CASGEAADTQYF.

V is TRBV9 and J is TRBJ2-7, with D tentatively TRBD1 (6 bases). CDR3 length: 15 amino acids. V was pared by 0 bases and J by 7 bases, with 17 bases between. Per germline, CDR1 SGDLS and CDR2 YYNGEE. In nucleotides, the CDR3 is TGTGCCAGCAGCGTAGAAGGGGGAGCACTAGGAGAGCAGTACTTC. Its translation: CASSVEGGALGEQYF.

The chain is built from TRBV5-1 and TRBJ2-7, with TRBD2 matching 9 bases. Germline V gives CDR1 SGHRS, CDR2 YFSETQ. V shed 3 bases and J 4 bases; nucleotides not matched to a gene: 14. The CDR3 has 17 amino acids. CDR3 nucleotide sequence: TGCGCCAGCAGCTGGGGGGAGTTAGCGGGAGTCAGATACGAGCAGTACTTC. It is translated as CASSWGELAGVRYEQYF.

The chain employs TRBV7-9 and TRBJ1-2; D uncertain. CDR1 SEHNR and CDR2 FQNEAQ come from the germline V gene (reference sequence). The V end was cut by 5 bases, the J end by 6 bases, with 10 bases between. The CDR3 is made up of 12 amino acids. CDR3 in amino acids: CASSAPADGYTF. Here the CDR3 DNA reads TGTGCCAGCAGCGCCCCCGCGGATGGCTACACCTTC.

The V call is TRBV5-1, the J call TRBJ2-7; D is possibly TRBD1 (6 bases). V was pared by 3 bases and J by 5 bases, with 18 bases between. CDR3 size: 15 residues. Germline CDR1 reads SGHRS; CDR2 reads YFSETQ. The CDR3 DNA sequence: TGCGCCAGCAGCTCTTCAGGGGTCGAACTACACGAGCAGTACTTC. It is translated as CASSSSGVELHEQYF.

The V call is TRBV2, the J call TRBJ1-4, with TRBD1 matching 10 bases. The germline V gene has CDR1 SNHLY and CDR2 FYNNEI. J was trimmed by 5 bases and V by 8 bases; bases with no gene match: 2. CDR3 length: 13 residues. Here the CDR3 reads CASEGQGNEKLFF. CDR3 DNA sequence: TGTGCCAGCGAGGGACAGGGGAATGAAAAACTGTTTTTT.

The chain employs TRBV28 and TRBJ1-4; D gene ambiguous. V lost 5 bases, J lost 4 bases, and 14 bases lay in between. Per the germline V gene, CDR1 is MDHEN and CDR2 is SYDVKM. The CDR3 loop spans 15 amino acids. The CDR3 here is CASSLLAGVNEKLFF. Written as DNA, the CDR3 is TGTGCCAGCAGTCTCCTAGCAGGCGTTAATGAAAAACTGTTTTTT.

In regard to this clone: Other nucleotide sequences from this sample produce the same CDR3. The CDR3 nucleotides read TGTGCCAGCAGCTTAGATCCGACTGAAGCTTTCTTT. Translated: CASSLDPTEAFF. V gene TRBV7-9 combines with J gene TRBJ1-1; no clear D gene. Trimming took off 1 base at V and 5 bases at J, with 5 bases between the two ends. CDR3 length: 12 residues. Per germline, CDR1 SEHNR and CDR2 FQNEAQ (reference sequence).

A note on this clone: Other DNA sequences in the sample encode the same CDR3. J is TRBJ2-5 and V is TRBV27, with TRBD2 identical over 9 bases. In germline, CDR1 is MNHEY, CDR2 SMNVEV (reference sequence). The ends lost 3 bases at V and 2 bases at J; junction bases unmatched: 1. This CDR3 spans 14 amino acids. The CDR3 spells CASSLTSGQETQYF. CDR3 bases: TGTGCCAGCAGTTTGACTAGCGGACAAGAGACCCAGTACTTC.

The chain employs TRBV19 and TRBJ2-4; 8 bases map to TRBD2. CDR3 length: 14 residues. Germline V CDR1 and CDR2: LNHDA, SQIVND (reference sequence). Trimming took 0 bases from V and 5 from J; bases not matched to a gene: 0. The CDR3 protein is CASSIDGGENIQYF. CDR3 nucleotide sequence: TGTGCCAGTAGTATAGACGGGGGGGAAAACATTCAGTACTTC.

The chain uses TRBV6-5 and TRBJ2-1; 9 positions match TRBD2. This CDR3 spans 15 amino acids. Germline lookup yields CDR1 MNHEY and CDR2 SVGAGI. V lost 4 bases, J lost 8 bases, and 9 bases stayed unmatched. As DNA, the CDR3 is TGTGCCAGCAGTTTGGCGGGAGGGCCCTCCGATGAGCAGTTCTTC. Amino acid sequence: CASSLAGGPSDEQFF.

The chain joins TRBV4-3 to TRBJ1-6; perhaps TRBD1 as D (5 bases). V was cut by 3 bases and J by 10 bases, with 19 bases left in between. Germline values: CDR1 LGHNA, CDR2 YSLEER. The CDR3 is made up of 16 amino acids. This CDR3 is CASSQNRQMTESPLHF. CDR3 coding DNA: TGCGCCAGCAGCCAGAACAGGCAAATGACGGAGTCACCCCTCCACTTT.

Of note for this clone: The junction departs from the called germline gene at one end, perhaps through a read error. The rearrangement uses TRBV29-1 and TRBJ1-1, with no clear D. Germline CDR1 reads SQVTM; CDR2 reads ANQGSEA. This CDR3 comprises 13 residues. The CDR3 loop is CSVKEILNTEAFF. CDR3 sequence (DNA): TGCAGCGTTAAAGAAATTTTGAACACTGAAGCTTTCTTT. Looking up the rest from reference TRBV29-1 and TRBJ1-1 gives the full variable domain: SAVISQKPSRDICQRGTSLTIQCQVDSQVTMMFWYRQQPGQSLTLIATANQGSEATYESGFVIDKFPISRPNLTFSTLTVSNMSPEDSSIYLCSVKEILNTEAFFGQGTRLTVV.

This clone appeared a few times. V usage is TRBV5-1 and J usage is TRBJ1-6; D is unresolved. The CDR3 runs 15 residues. Germline V gene sequence: CDR1 SGHRS, CDR2 YFSETQ. Trimming cost V 0 bases and J 7 bases, with 11 bases left between them. The CDR3 bases are TGCGCCAGCAGCTTGGCGGGTATTAACAATTCACCCCTCCACTTT. This translates into CASSLAGINNSPLHF.

Points on this clone: In the same sample, other DNA sequences code for this CDR3. The chain employs TRBV4-3 and TRBJ2-7, with D perhaps TRBD2 (6 bases). Germline V gene data show CDR1 as LGHNA and CDR2 as YSLEER. The V gene lost 1 base and the J gene lost 1 base, with 14 bases spanning the gap. The CDR3 runs 16 residues. The CDR3 sequence: CASSQGTGSTSYEQYF. The CDR3 DNA is TGCGCCAGCAGCCAAGGGACCGGGAGCACGTCCTACGAGCAGTACTTC.

The chain links TRBV27 to TRBJ2-1; D gene unclear. The CDR3 has 15 residues. Trimming took 0 bases from V and 7 from J, leaving 13 bases between them. From germline, CDR1 is MNHEY and CDR2 SMNVEV (reference sequence). CDR3 coding DNA: TGTGCCAGCAGTTTATCTCCTTGGGTTGGGAATGAGCAGTTCTTC. This encodes CASSLSPWVGNEQFF.

A remark on this clone: The sample carries other DNA sequences with the same CDR3. The chain combines TRBV9 with TRBJ2-1, with TRBD2 as a possible D gene (5 bases). This CDR3 is 13 amino acids long. Trimming pared 0 bases from V and 5 bases from J, leaving 6 bases between. CDR1 and CDR2 (germline): SGDLS, YYNGEE. CDR3 DNA: TGTGCCAGCAGCGTAGGGGGAGACAATGAGCAGTTCTTC. It encodes CASSVGGDNEQFF.

V is TRBV11-2 and J is TRBJ2-7; possible D gene TRBD1, 6 bases. The V gene's germline CDR1 is SGHAT and CDR2 FQNNGV. The CDR3 is 17 amino acids. V was shortened by 2 bases and J by 0 bases, with 17 bases between the two germline ends. CDR3 nucleotides: TGTGCCAGCAGCTTATGGCTGATCGGGACATTCTCCTACGAGCAGTACTTC. Translated, it gives CASSLWLIGTFSYEQYF. Full variable domain (outside the CDR3, taken from reference TRBV11-2 and TRBJ2-7): EAGVAQSPRYKIIEKRQSVAFWCNPISGHATLYWYQQILGQGPKLLIQFQNNGVVDDSQLPKDRFSAERLKGVDSTLKIQPAKLEDSAVYLCASSLWLIGTFSYEQYFGPGTRLTVT.

The V gene is TRBV28, the J gene TRBJ2-1, with TRBD1 identical over 8 bases. Unmatched junction bases numbered 6, after V lost 4 bases and J lost 1 base. Germline CDR1 reads MDHEN; CDR2 reads SYDVKM. This CDR3 has 16 amino acids. The chain's CDR3 is CASSWAQGGSYNEQFF. In nucleotides, the CDR3 is TGTGCCAGCAGTTGGGCACAGGGGGGATCCTACAATGAGCAGTTCTTC.

This clone was observed once. The CDR3 DNA is TGTGCCAGCAGTGAAAGCGGGGGACAGCCACTCCACGAGCAGTACTTC. This codes for CASSESGGQPLHEQYF. V is TRBV2 and J is TRBJ2-7, with a possible D match to TRBD2 (8 bases). Trimming pared 2 bases from V and 5 bases from J, leaving 19 bases between. The V gene's germline CDR1 is SNHLY and CDR2 FYNNEI. The CDR3 is 16 residues long.

The chain joins TRBV5-1 to TRBJ2-1; possible D gene TRBD2, 6 bases. This CDR3 is 14 amino acids long. Germline lookup yields CDR1 SGHRS and CDR2 YFSETQ. V shed 6 bases and J shed 5 bases, with 15 bases lying between them. Here the CDR3 reads CASTRLGEDNEQFF. The CDR3 nucleotides read TGCGCCAGCACCCGGTTGGGGGAGGACAATGAGCAGTTCTTC.

The chain links TRBV4-1 to TRBJ2-1; 8 bases align to TRBD2. With 3 bases clipped from V and 9 bases from J, the junction kept 13 bases outside the gene matches. This CDR3 contains 16 residues. CDR1 and CDR2 from the germline V gene are MGHRA and YSYEKL. The chain's CDR3 is CASSQHPAGGEGEQFF. CDR3 coding DNA: TGCGCCAGCAGCCAGCACCCCGCGGGGGGCGAGGGTGAGCAGTTCTTC.

The V and J genes are TRBV27 and TRBJ2-3, with 13 bases identical to TRBD2. Germline V gene lookup returns CDR1 MNHEY and CDR2 SMNVEV (reference sequence). There are 15 residues in the CDR3. J was trimmed by 6 bases and V by 7 bases; bases with no gene match: 7. The chain's CDR3 is CASTVLAGGPDTQYF. Written as DNA, the CDR3 is TGTGCCAGCACCGTACTAGCGGGGGGGCCGGATACGCAGTATTTT.

This clone was seen just once. The chain is built from TRBV10-2 and TRBJ2-3; the D is unclear. This CDR3 has 12 amino acids. Germline CDR1 is WSHSY and CDR2 is SAAADI. The V gene lost 5 bases and the J gene lost 1 base, with 4 bases spanning the gap. In nucleotides, the CDR3 is TGCGCCAGCAGTTTGGGCACAGATACGCAGTATTTT. The encoded protein is CASSLGTDTQYF.

J is TRBJ2-7 and V is TRBV2; possible D gene TRBD1, 6 bases. Per germline, CDR1 SNHLY and CDR2 FYNNEI. Trimming removed 4 bases at V and 7 bases at J, with 20 bases between. This CDR3 comprises 15 residues. The CDR3 DNA reads TGTGCCAGCAGTGTAGGTGATTTGGGGGCAAGGGAGCAGTACTTC. Translated: CASSVGDLGAREQYF.

The sample holds one count of this clone. The chain employs TRBV2 and TRBJ2-1; D is undetermined. Germline V lookup: CDR1 SNHLY, CDR2 FYNNEI. Trimming shortened V by 5 bases and J by 2 bases, and 10 bases separated the two germline ends. This CDR3 has 14 amino acids. The CDR3 nucleotides read TGTGCCAGCAGTAACACATGGCCCTACAATGAGCAGTTCTTC. This translates into CASSNTWPYNEQFF.

About this clone itself: The sample carries other DNA sequences with the same CDR3. This sequence joins TRBV4-3 and TRBJ2-7; no firm D call. The germline V gene encodes CDR1 LGHNA and CDR2 YSLEER. CDR3 length: 13 residues. Between the trimmed V and J ends, which lost 1 base and 3 bases, there was a span of 7 bases. CDR3 region: CASSQVVGYEQYF. In DNA form, the CDR3 reads TGCGCCAGCAGCCAAGTGGTGGGCTACGAGCAGTACTTC.

This chain connects TRBV9 to TRBJ2-7, with D hard to call. This CDR3 is 12 amino acids long. With 2 bases removed from V and 9 bases from J, the gap between germline ends came to 12 bases. Per germline, CDR1 SGDLS and CDR2 YYNGEE. CDR3 residues: CASSVGSGMQYF. In nucleotides, the CDR3 is TGTGCCAGCAGCGTGGGGTCGGGTATGCAGTACTTC.

Concerning this clone: Distinct nucleotide sequences in the sample also encode this CDR3. The chain combines TRBV5-6 with TRBJ1-6, with D maybe TRBD1 (5 bases). There are 14 residues in the CDR3. Germline CDR1 reads SGHDT; CDR2 reads YYEEEE. The V gene lost 0 bases and the J gene lost 10 bases, with 11 bases spanning the gap. The CDR3 coding sequence is TGTGCCAGCAGCTTGGGCGGGGGATCCTCACCCCTCCACTTT. This encodes CASSLGGGSSPLHF. Full variable domain (remainder filled in from reference TRBV5-6 and TRBJ1-6): DAGVTQSPTHLIKTRGQQVTLRCSPKSGHDTVSWYQQALGQGPQFIFQYYEEEERQRGNFPDRFSGHQFPNYSSELNVNALLLGDSALYLCASSLGGGSSPLHFGNGTRLTVT.

The count of this clone is one. The chain joins TRBV7-9 to TRBJ2-3; unclear D gene. Germline V CDR1 and CDR2: SEHNR, FQNEAQ (reference sequence). Deletions cut 7 bases from V and 5 bases from J, with 10 bases between. The length of the CDR3 is 12 residues. The CDR3 here is CASIPVEDTQYF. CDR3 nucleotides: TGTGCCAGCATACCGGTCGAAGATACGCAGTATTTT.